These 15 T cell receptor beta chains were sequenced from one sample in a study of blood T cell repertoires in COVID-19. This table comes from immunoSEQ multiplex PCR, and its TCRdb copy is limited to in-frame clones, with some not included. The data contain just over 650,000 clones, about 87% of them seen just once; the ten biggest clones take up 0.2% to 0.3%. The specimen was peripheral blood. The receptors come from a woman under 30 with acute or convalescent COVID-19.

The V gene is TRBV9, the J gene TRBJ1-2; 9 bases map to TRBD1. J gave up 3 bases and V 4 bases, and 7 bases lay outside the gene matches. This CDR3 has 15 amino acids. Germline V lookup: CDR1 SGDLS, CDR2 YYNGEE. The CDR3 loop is CASSLRDRADYGYTF. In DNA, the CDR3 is TGTGCCAGCAGCCTCCGGGACAGGGCTGACTATGGCTACACCTTC. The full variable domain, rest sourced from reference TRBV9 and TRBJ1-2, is DSGVTQTPKHLITATGQRVTLRCSPRSGDLSVYWYQQSLDQGLQFLIQYYNGEERAKGNILERFSAQQFPDLHSELNLSSLELGDSALYFCASSLRDRADYGYTFGSGTRLTVV.

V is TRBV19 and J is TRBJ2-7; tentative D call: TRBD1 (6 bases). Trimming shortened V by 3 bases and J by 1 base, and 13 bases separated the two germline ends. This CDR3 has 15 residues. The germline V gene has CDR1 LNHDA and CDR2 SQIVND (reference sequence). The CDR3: CASSMTTGYSYEQYF. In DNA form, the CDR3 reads TGTGCCAGTAGTATGACGACAGGCTATTCCTACGAGCAGTACTTC.

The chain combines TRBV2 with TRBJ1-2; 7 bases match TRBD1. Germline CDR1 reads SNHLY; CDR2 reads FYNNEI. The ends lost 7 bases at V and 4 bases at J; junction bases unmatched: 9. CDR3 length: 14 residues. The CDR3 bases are TGTGCCAGCATTCTGGACAGGACCACCTATGGCTACACCTTC. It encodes CASILDRTTYGYTF.

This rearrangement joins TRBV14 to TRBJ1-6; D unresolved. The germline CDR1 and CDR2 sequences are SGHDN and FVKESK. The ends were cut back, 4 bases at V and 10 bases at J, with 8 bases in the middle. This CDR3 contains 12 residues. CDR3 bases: TGTGCCAGCAGCCGATCGGGATCACCCCTCCACTTT. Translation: CASSRSGSPLHF.

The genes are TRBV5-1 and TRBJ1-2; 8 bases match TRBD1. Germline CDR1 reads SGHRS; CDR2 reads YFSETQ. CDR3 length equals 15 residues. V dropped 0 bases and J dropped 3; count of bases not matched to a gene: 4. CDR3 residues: CASSLDPGQDYGYTF. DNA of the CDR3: TGCGCCAGCAGCTTGGATCCGGGACAGGACTATGGCTACACCTTC. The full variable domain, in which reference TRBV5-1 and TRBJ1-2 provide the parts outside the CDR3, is KAGVTQTPRYLIKTRGQQVTLSCSPISGHRSVSWYQQTPGQGLQFLFEYFSETQRNKGNFPGRFSGRQFSNSRSEMNVSTLELGDSALYLCASSLDPGQDYGYTFGSGTRLTVV.

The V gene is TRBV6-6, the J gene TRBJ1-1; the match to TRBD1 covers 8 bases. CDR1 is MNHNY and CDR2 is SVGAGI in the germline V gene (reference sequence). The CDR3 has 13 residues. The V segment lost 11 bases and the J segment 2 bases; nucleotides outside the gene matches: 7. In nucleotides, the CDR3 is TGTGCCGGTAGGGCAGGGGGCAACACTGAAGCTTTCTTT. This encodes CAGRAGGNTEAFF.

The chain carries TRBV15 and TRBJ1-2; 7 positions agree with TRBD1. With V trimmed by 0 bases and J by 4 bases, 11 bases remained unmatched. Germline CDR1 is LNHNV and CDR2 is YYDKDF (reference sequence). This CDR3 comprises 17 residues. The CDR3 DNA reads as TGTGCCACCAGCAGAGATCAAGAGTGGGACAGAAGCTATGGCTACACCTTC. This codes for CATSRDQEWDRSYGYTF.

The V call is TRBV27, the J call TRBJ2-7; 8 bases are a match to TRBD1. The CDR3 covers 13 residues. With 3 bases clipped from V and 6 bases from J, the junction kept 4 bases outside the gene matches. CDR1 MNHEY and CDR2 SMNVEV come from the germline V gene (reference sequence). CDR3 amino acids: CASSFRGLGEQYF. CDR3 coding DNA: TGTGCCAGCAGTTTCAGGGGGCTGGGCGAGCAGTACTTC.

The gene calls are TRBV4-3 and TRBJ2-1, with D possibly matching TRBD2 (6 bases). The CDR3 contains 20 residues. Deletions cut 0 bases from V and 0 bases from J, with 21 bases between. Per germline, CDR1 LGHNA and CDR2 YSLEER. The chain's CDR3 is CASSQEIGRGGSSSYNEQFF. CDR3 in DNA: TGCGCCAGCAGCCAAGAGATCGGGCGGGGCGGTAGTAGCTCCTACAATGAGCAGTTCTTC.

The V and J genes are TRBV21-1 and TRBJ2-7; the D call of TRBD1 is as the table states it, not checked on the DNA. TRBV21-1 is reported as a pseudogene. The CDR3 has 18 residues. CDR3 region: CASSKDYRGRGPCYEQYF. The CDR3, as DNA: TGTGCCAGCAGCAAAGACTACAGGGGCAGGGGGCCCTGCTACGAGCAGTACTTC.

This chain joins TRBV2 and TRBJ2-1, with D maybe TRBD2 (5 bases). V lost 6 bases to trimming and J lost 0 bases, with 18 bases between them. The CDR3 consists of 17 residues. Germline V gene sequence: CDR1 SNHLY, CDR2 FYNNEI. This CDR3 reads CASSDYSLASSYNEQFF. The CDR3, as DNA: TGTGCCAGCAGCGACTATTCACTTGCTAGCTCCTACAATGAGCAGTTCTTC.

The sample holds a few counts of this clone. CDR3 DNA: TGCGCCAGCAGCTTGGAGGCAGGGGCCAGGGGTCCCCAGCATTTT. Residues: CASSLEAGARGPQHF. The chain recombines TRBV5-1 with TRBJ1-5; weak D call: TRBD1 (6 bases). The germline gives CDR1 SGHRS, CDR2 YFSETQ. The CDR3 contains 15 residues. Trimming removed 0 bases from V and 10 bases from J, with 17 bases in between.

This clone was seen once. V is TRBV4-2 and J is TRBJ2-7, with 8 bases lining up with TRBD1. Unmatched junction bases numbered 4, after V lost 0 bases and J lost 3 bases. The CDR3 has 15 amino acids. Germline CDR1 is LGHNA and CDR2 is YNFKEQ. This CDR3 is CASSQDPQGGYEQYF. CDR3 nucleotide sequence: TGTGCCAGCAGCCAAGACCCACAGGGGGGCTACGAGCAGTACTTC.

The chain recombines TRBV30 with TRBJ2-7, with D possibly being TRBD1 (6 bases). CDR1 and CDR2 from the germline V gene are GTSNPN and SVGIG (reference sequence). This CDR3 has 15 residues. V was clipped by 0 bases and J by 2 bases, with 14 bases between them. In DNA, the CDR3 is TGTGCCTGGAGTGTTCTTGACAGGAACACCTACGAGCAGTACTTC. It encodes CAWSVLDRNTYEQYF.

The CDR3 sequence is CASSLGGDDYGYTF. The CDR3 nucleotides are TGTGCCAGCAGCTTAGGGGGGGACGACTATGGCTACACCTTC. This chain links TRBV11-2 with TRBJ1-2; the D gene is possibly TRBD1 (5 bases). V lost 1 base to trimming and J lost 3 bases, with 9 bases between them. The length of the CDR3 is 14 residues. The germline gives CDR1 SGHAT, CDR2 FQNNGV.